This TCR beta chain was observed in a study of OX40 agonist ivuxolimab in advanced cancers. Study summary: Aged about 20 to 80 with a mean of about 60 years, they were less than 90% male. Study-wide results and limits: Dose levels from 0.1 to 3.0 mg/kg saw CD4+ and CD8+ blood T cells expand clonally by week 6.

The germline V gene has CDR1 SEHNR and CDR2 FQNEAQ (reference sequence). This CDR3 comprises 13 residues. Deletions cut 3 bases from V and 2 bases from J, with 5 bases between. Some clones are missing from TCRdb's copy, which holds only in-frame ones; the method was immunoSEQ multiplex PCR. The sample holds 75,000 to 100,000 clones, 65% to 90% seen once. This clone was observed a handful of times. Its antigen is undetermined. V and J are TRBV7-9 and TRBJ1-5; D not resolved. The sequence was collected from an adult with an advanced solid tumor such as melanoma, head and neck, liver or kidney cancer. Sequenced material: CD4+ or CD8+ T cells sorted from blood, taken in a trial of the OX40 agonist ivuxolimab. In nucleotides, the CDR3 is TGTGCCAGCAGCTTTCAAGGCAATCAGCCCCAGCATTTT. Its protein product is CASSFQGNQPQHF.